Shown below are 30 T cell receptor beta chains from a single sample sequenced in a study of cytotoxic CD8 clonotypes in ibrutinib-treated CLL. Sequencing used immunoSEQ multiplex PCR; TCRdb keeps in-frame clones, though not all of them. Seen here are under 150,000 clones, 65% to 85% observed once, and the top ten hold around 7.6%. This specimen was PBMCs, taken after 36 months of ibrutinib treatment. Every receptor here comes from a human donor with chronic lymphocytic leukemia.

The rearrangement uses TRBV21-1 and TRBJ2-2; the DNA was not compared with TRBD1, the D call given in the table. TRBV21-1 is marked as a pseudogene. The length of the CDR3 is 17 residues. The CDR3 bases are TGTGCCAGCAGCAAGGGGAAACGGGACAGGGACACCGGGGAGCTGTTTTTT. This translates into CASSKGKRDRDTGELFF.

V and J are TRBV5-4 and TRBJ2-3; TRBD2 aligns across 13 bases. Trimming cost V 3 bases and J 6 bases; bases outside gene matches: 7. Germline lookup yields CDR1 SGHNT and CDR2 YYREEE (reference sequence). The CDR3 length is 16 residues. The CDR3 reads CASSSPGLAGLDTQYF. The CDR3, as DNA: TGTGCCAGCAGCTCTCCGGGACTAGCGGGGTTGGATACGCAGTATTTT. Full variable domain (rest looked up from reference TRBV5-4 and TRBJ2-3): ETGVTQSPTHLIKTRGQQVTLRCSSQSGHNTVSWYQQALGQGPQFIFQYYREEENGRGNFPPRFSGLQFPNYSSELNVNALELDDSALYLCASSSPGLAGLDTQYFGPGTRLTVL.

The chain combines TRBV30 with TRBJ2-5, with 7 positions matching TRBD1. The CDR3 has 13 residues. Germline V gene lookup returns CDR1 GTSNPN and CDR2 SVGIG (reference sequence). V trimming: 0 bases; J trimming: 6 bases; junction bases outside the gene matches: 4. In DNA form, the CDR3 reads TGTGCCTGGAGTGTGCCAGGGGGAAAGACCCAGTACTTC. Residues: CAWSVPGGKTQYF.

The chain uses TRBV19 and TRBJ2-2, with TRBD1 identical over 8 bases. The V gene end was trimmed by 6 bases and the J gene end by 6 bases; junction bases not matched to a gene: 12. The length of the CDR3 is 16 residues. Germline CDR1 and CDR2: LNHDA and SQIVND (reference sequence). CDR3: CASRAGGRVKAGELFF. The CDR3 DNA reads TGTGCCAGTAGGGCAGGGGGCCGCGTTAAGGCCGGGGAGCTGTTTTTT.

The CDR3: CATSRDTGTGWGYTF. CDR3 sequence (DNA): TGTGCCACCAGCAGAGATACCGGGACAGGGTGGGGCTACACCTTC. The chain joins TRBV15 to TRBJ1-2; 9 nucleotides line up with TRBD1. The CDR3 has 15 residues. Trimming at V came to 0 bases and at J to 8 bases, leaving 7 bases not matched to a gene. CDR1 LNHNV and CDR2 YYDKDF come from the germline V gene (reference sequence).

The chain combines TRBV6-7 with TRBJ1-5; no reliable D call. TRBV6-7 is labeled an ORF, and its function is uncertain. V was shortened by 0 bases and J by 0 bases, with 6 bases between the two germline ends. CDR3 length: 15 residues. The CDR3 coding sequence is TGTGCCAGCAGTTACTCGGTTTTTAGCAATCAGCCCCAGCATTTT. Translated, it gives CASSYSVFSNQPQHF.

This chain links TRBV5-4 with TRBJ2-5; a possible D gene is TRBD1 (5 bases). Germline CDR1 SGHNT, CDR2 YYREEE (reference sequence). The CDR3 runs to 15 residues. V lost 1 base and J 5 bases, leaving 15 bases between the germline ends. DNA of the CDR3: TGTGCCAGCAGCTTGACGGACGGTGCAGGGGAGACCCAGTACTTC. Protein: CASSLTDGAGETQYF.

This chain links TRBV2 with TRBJ1-3; TRBD1 is a possible D gene (5 bases). CDR1 is SNHLY and CDR2 is FYNNEI in the germline V gene. CDR3 length equals 14 residues. Trimming left V 8 bases short and J 2 bases short, with 13 bases between. The CDR3 DNA reads TGTGCCAGCGGGGACCGATCAGCTGGAAACACCATATATTTT. Translation: CASGDRSAGNTIYF.

The rearrangement uses TRBV5-1 and TRBJ2-5; 7 nucleotides align to TRBD1. V lost 6 bases to trimming and J lost 4 bases; unmatched junction nucleotides: 9. The CDR3 is 14 residues long. Germline V gene lookup returns CDR1 SGHRS and CDR2 YFSETQ. CDR3 in amino acids: CASTRGLPRETQYF. The CDR3 DNA follows: TGCGCCAGCACAAGGGGGCTTCCTCGAGAGACCCAGTACTTC. Full variable domain (rest looked up from reference TRBV5-1 and TRBJ2-5): KAGVTQTPRYLIKTRGQQVTLSCSPISGHRSVSWYQQTPGQGLQFLFEYFSETQRNKGNFPGRFSGRQFSNSRSEMNVSTLELGDSALYLCASTRGLPRETQYFGPGTRLLVL.

The genes are TRBV7-2 and TRBJ1-5; D ambiguous. Germline CDR1 is SGHTA and CDR2 is FQGNSA. Trimming shortened V by 5 bases and J by 4 bases, and 15 bases separated the two germline ends. CDR3 length: 15 residues. The CDR3 nucleotides are TGTGCCAGCAGCCTTATGGCTGGGAGAAATCAGCCCCAGCATTTT. This translates into CASSLMAGRNQPQHF.

In this sample, this clone turned up once. The rearrangement links TRBV7-3 to TRBJ2-3; 9 nucleotides line up with TRBD2. CDR1 and CDR2 (germline): SGHTA, FQGTGA. This CDR3 has 15 amino acids. The V gene end was trimmed by 4 bases and the J gene end by 5 bases; junction bases not matched to a gene: 7. The CDR3 region is CASSSLRAGGDTQYF. CDR3 in DNA: TGTGCCAGCAGCTCCCTCCGAGCGGGAGGAGATACGCAGTATTTT.

This clone has just one count. The chain combines TRBV15 with TRBJ2-7; D ambiguous. Trimming took 0 bases from V and 4 from J, leaving 7 bases between them. The germline CDR1 and CDR2 sequences are LNHNV and YYDKDF (reference sequence). This CDR3 has 13 amino acids. This CDR3 reads CATSRDRQYEQYF. CDR3 nucleotides: TGTGCCACCAGCAGAGACAGACAATACGAGCAGTACTTC.

This clone has only one observation. This chain joins TRBV5-1 and TRBJ1-1; D is ambiguous. This CDR3 is built from 13 residues. In germline, CDR1 is SGHRS, CDR2 YFSETQ. Trimming pared 7 bases from V and 0 bases from J, leaving 10 bases between. Here the CDR3 reads CASARQVNTEAFF. CDR3 bases: TGCGCCAGCGCCAGGCAAGTGAACACTGAAGCTTTCTTT.

The chain has TRBV29-1 and TRBJ2-7, with D possibly matching TRBD1 (6 bases). This CDR3 is 12 amino acids long. The germline V gene has CDR1 SQVTM and CDR2 ANQGSEA. The V end was cut by 4 bases, the J end by 0 bases, with 7 bases between. The CDR3 region is CSVGGGSYEQYF. CDR3 nucleotide sequence: TGCAGCGTTGGAGGGGGCTCCTACGAGCAGTACTTC.

V and J are TRBV5-1 and TRBJ2-1, with TRBD2 matching over 13 bases. This CDR3 contains 15 residues. Germline V CDR1 and CDR2: SGHRS, YFSETQ. V was pared by 4 bases and J by 5 bases, with 3 bases of the junction left unmatched. Written as DNA, the CDR3 is TGCGCCAGCAGCGAAGGACTAGCGGGGGACAATGAGCAGTTCTTC. As protein: CASSEGLAGDNEQFF.

This clone was counted a single time. The chain links TRBV10-3 to TRBJ2-3; 7 positions agree with TRBD1. J lost 6 bases, V lost 5 bases, and 8 bases had no gene match. Germline assignment: CDR1 ENHRY and CDR2 SYGVKD. The CDR3 length is 14 residues. The CDR3 reads CAISIGQVQDTQYF. The CDR3, as DNA: TGTGCCATCAGTATAGGACAGGTCCAGGATACGCAGTATTTT.

The V call is TRBV10-3, the J call TRBJ1-2, with TRBD1 matching 9 bases. The CDR3 contains 16 residues. V shed 2 bases and J 2 bases; nucleotides not matched to a gene: 6. The V gene's germline CDR1 is ENHRY and CDR2 SYGVKD. Here the CDR3 reads CAISEHRGRNNYGYTF. CDR3 nucleotides: TGTGCCATCAGTGAGCACAGGGGGCGAAACAACTATGGCTACACCTTC.

This clone appeared a single time. This chain joins TRBV9 and TRBJ2-3, with TRBD2 matching 12 bases. The germline V gene encodes CDR1 SGDLS and CDR2 YYNGEE. The CDR3 length is 16 residues. V was pared by 3 bases and J by 4 bases, with 6 bases of the junction left unmatched. The CDR3 sequence: CASSGPSGRASDTQYF. CDR3 DNA sequence: TGTGCCAGCAGCGGCCCTAGCGGGAGGGCCTCAGATACGCAGTATTTT. Together with reference TRBV9 and TRBJ2-3, the CDR3 gives the full variable domain: DSGVTQTPKHLITATGQRVTLRCSPRSGDLSVYWYQQSLDQGLQFLIQYYNGEERAKGNILERFSAQQFPDLHSELNLSSLELGDSALYFCASSGPSGRASDTQYFGPGTRLTVL.

The chain has TRBV19 and TRBJ2-5, with 14 bases lining up with TRBD2. The CDR3 consists of 16 residues. The V gene's germline CDR1 is LNHDA and CDR2 SQIVND (reference sequence). Trimming took 4 bases from V and 3 from J; bases not matched to a gene: 4. CDR3: CASSKRLAGGKETQYF. The CDR3 DNA sequence: TGTGCCAGTAGTAAACGACTAGCGGGGGGGAAAGAGACCCAGTACTTC.

The V and J genes are TRBV19 and TRBJ1-2; D call uncertain. The CDR3 has 13 amino acids. CDR1 is LNHDA, CDR2 SQIVND, per germline (reference sequence). Trimming shortened V by 4 bases and J by 3 bases, and 9 bases separated the two germline ends. The CDR3 region has the DNA TGTGCCAGTAGTAAAGATTGGGACTATGGCTACACCTTC. Encoded protein: CASSKDWDYGYTF.

This clone was counted a few times. The chain recombines TRBV29-1 with TRBJ2-5; D is perhaps TRBD2 (6 bases). Germline lookup yields CDR1 SQVTM and CDR2 ANQGSEA. V lost 0 bases and J lost 5, with 10 bases in between. CDR3 size: 13 residues. The CDR3 here is CSVEEGGGETQYF. The CDR3 DNA sequence: TGCAGCGTTGAAGAGGGGGGTGGGGAGACCCAGTACTTC.

The rearrangement uses TRBV6-6 and TRBJ2-5, with 10 bases lining up with TRBD1. CDR1 MNHNY and CDR2 SVGAGI come from the germline V gene (reference sequence). V was clipped by 5 bases and J by 0 bases; unmatched bases: 6. The CDR3 sequence is 16 residues long. The CDR3 region is CASSPGQGEYQETQYF. CDR3 nucleotides: TGTGCCAGCAGTCCCGGACAGGGGGAGTACCAAGAGACCCAGTACTTC.

This chain joins TRBV7-9 and TRBJ2-1; D remains unclear. Trimming took 5 bases from V and 6 from J, leaving 11 bases between them. Germline loops: CDR1 SEHNR, CDR2 FQNEAQ (reference sequence). The CDR3 covers 13 residues. The CDR3 reads CASSPELGNEQFF. The CDR3 nucleotides are TGTGCCAGCAGCCCGGAGTTGGGCAATGAGCAGTTCTTC.

The chain employs TRBV9 and TRBJ2-2; perhaps TRBD1 as D (6 bases). Germline CDR1 SGDLS, CDR2 YYNGEE. The length of the CDR3 is 15 residues. V shed 3 bases and J shed 1 base, with 10 bases lying between them. The CDR3 reads CASSAGQRNTGELFF. The DNA for the CDR3 is TGTGCCAGCAGCGCCGGACAGAGGAACACCGGGGAGCTGTTTTTT.

V and J are TRBV6-1 and TRBJ2-1; 9 nucleotides agree with TRBD2. Germline V CDR1 and CDR2: MNHNS, SASEGT. The J segment lost 8 bases and the V segment lost 8 bases, leaving 13 bases of the junction unmatched. This CDR3 spans 15 amino acids. CDR3 bases: TGTGCCAGCGGTTGGGGACTAGCTGCGGAGGATGAGCAGTTCTTC. This translates into CASGWGLAAEDEQFF.

The rearrangement uses TRBV18 and TRBJ2-1; D uncertain. This CDR3 contains 13 residues. The V and J ends lost 2 bases and 6 bases respectively, with 8 bases between them. The germline V gene encodes CDR1 KGHSH and CDR2 LQKENI. Here the CDR3 reads CASSPGTTNEQFF. The CDR3 DNA reads as TGTGCCAGCTCACCAGGCACCACCAATGAGCAGTTCTTC.

The V call is TRBV13, the J call TRBJ2-1; unclear D gene. The CDR3 sequence is 13 residues long. The V gene lost 3 bases and the J gene lost 8 bases, with 11 bases spanning the gap. The V gene's germline CDR1 is PRHDT and CDR2 FYEKMQ (reference sequence). CDR3: CASSFPVHDEQFF. CDR3 bases: TGTGCCAGCAGCTTCCCCGTCCATGATGAGCAGTTCTTC.

The chain combines TRBV30 with TRBJ1-2; the D is unclear. The CDR3 totals 11 residues. CDR1 and CDR2 from the germline V gene are GTSNPN and SVGIG (reference sequence). The ends were cut back, 2 bases at V and 4 bases at J, with 5 bases in the middle. The CDR3 sequence: CAWSTAYGYTF. In DNA form, the CDR3 reads TGTGCCTGGAGTACAGCCTATGGCTACACCTTC.

The rearrangement links TRBV4-1 to TRBJ2-2; tentatively, D is TRBD1 (6 bases). The V end lost 1 base, the J end lost 1 base, and 10 bases lay between the germline ends. CDR3 length: 16 residues. Germline values: CDR1 MGHRA, CDR2 YSYEKL. The CDR3 loop is CASSQGGQGNTGELFF. CDR3 in DNA: TGCGCCAGCAGCCAAGGGGGGCAGGGGAACACCGGGGAGCTGTTTTTT.

This clone was seen once. The rearrangement links TRBV6-5 to TRBJ2-1, with 7 bases fitting TRBD1. V lost 0 bases and J lost 5; bases outside the gene matches: 4. In germline, CDR1 is MNHEY, CDR2 SVGAGI. The CDR3 sequence is 15 residues long. CDR3 nucleotides: TGTGCCAGCAGTTACTCGACGGGGACAGACAATGAGCAGTTCTTC. This translates into CASSYSTGTDNEQFF.